This T cell receptor (beta chain) was sequenced during a study of blood T cell repertoires in COVID-19. Study-level background: The samples span acute and convalescent COVID-19 from the United States, Italy and Spain.

The CDR3 extends over 15 amino acids. Losses at the gene ends were 1 base for V and 4 bases for J; bases not matched to a gene: 7. Germline loops: CDR1 SGHTA, CDR2 FQGNSA. Libraries were prepared by immunoSEQ multiplex PCR; TCRdb keeps only in-frame clonotypes and omits some of them. The table lists some 260,000 clones, 80% to 90% of them singletons. The chain links TRBV7-2 to TRBJ2-7; TRBD2 matches 7 bases. The sequence was collected from a man in his forties or fifties who had recovered from COVID-19. The sequenced sample consisted of PBMCs or T cells enriched from blood (not recorded which). The CDR3 DNA follows: TGTGCCAGCAGCTTAGGTGGGGGGGGTTATTACGAGCAGTACTTC. This sequence encodes CASSLGGGGYYEQYF.